The 15 T cell receptor beta chains below come from one sample, sequenced in a study of CD8+ T cells in alopecia areata (dated by TCRdb to 2016 to 2019). The time point label, as the study defines it: around 28 days on oral tofacitinib. This specimen's treatment or condition label, per the study, means: oral pan-JAK inhibitor, 5-10 mg twice daily. Library method: the immunoSEQ multiplex PCR assay. To provide template for TCR sequencing, every sample had RNA extracted and reverse transcribed into cDNA. TCRdb limited this immuneACCESS table to in-frame rearrangements with V and J called. A share of clones is missing; checked studies link under half to unresolved V genes, and the rest is unexplained. Counted in this sample were about 190,000 clones; approximately 60% of them appeared once. The ten largest account for 0.69% of the sample. This sample comprised CD4+ T cells sorted from blood, obtained at week 4, from a patient treated with tofacitinib. All receptors derive from a human donor with alopecia areata.

In its sample, this clone was seen a few times. Different DNA sequences within this sample yield the same CDR3. The V and J genes are TRBV2 and TRBJ2-3, with D perhaps matching TRBD1 (6 bases). Trimming removed 6 bases from V and 2 bases from J, with 9 bases in between. The CDR3 length is 13 residues. Germline V gives CDR1 SNHLY, CDR2 FYNNEI. DNA for the CDR3: TGTGCCAGCAGGAGGGACAACACAGATACGCAGTATTTT. It specifies CASRRDNTDTQYF.

The table lists this clone with a few counts. The rearrangement links TRBV7-9 to TRBJ1-2; 7 nucleotides agree with TRBD1. The CDR3 has 14 amino acids. Germline values: CDR1 SEHNR, CDR2 FQNEAQ (reference sequence). The J segment lost 5 bases and the V segment lost 1 base, leaving 4 bases of the junction unmatched. Written as DNA, the CDR3 is TGTGCCAGCAGCTTAGGTGGGACAGTATATGGCTACACCTTC. This gives the protein CASSLGGTVYGYTF.

The V and J genes are TRBV29-1 and TRBJ1-2; TRBD1 is a possible D gene (5 bases). Trimming took 7 bases from V and 5 from J, leaving 11 bases between them. The CDR3 is 11 amino acids. Germline V gene sequence: CDR1 SQVTM, CDR2 ANQGSEA. The CDR3 reads CSAEAGYGYTF. Written as DNA, the CDR3 is TGCAGCGCCGAAGCAGGGTATGGCTACACCTTC.

The chain combines TRBV29-1 with TRBJ2-1; a weak D match, TRBD2 (6 bases). This CDR3 region has 13 residues. From germline, CDR1 is SQVTM and CDR2 ANQGSEA. Trimming removed 6 bases at V and 10 bases at J, with 19 bases between. The CDR3 nucleotides are TGCAGCGTGGATTTCGACGGGACTGCCGAGCAGTTCTTC. This sequence encodes CSVDFDGTAEQFF.

The chain recombines TRBV9 with TRBJ1-1; a possible D gene is TRBD1 (5 bases). The ends were cut back, 7 bases at V and 5 bases at J, with 18 bases in the middle. The CDR3 extends over 14 amino acids. CDR1 SGDLS and CDR2 YYNGEE come from the germline V gene. In DNA, the CDR3 is TGTGCCAGCGGGGGTGGCGGTTCGTTTACTGAAGCTTTCTTT. Its translation: CASGGGGSFTEAFF.

This chain uses TRBV5-4 with TRBJ2-7, with 7 bases identical to TRBD2. The CDR3 has 13 residues. With 9 bases clipped from V and 3 bases from J, the junction kept 9 bases outside the gene matches. Germline V gene sequence: CDR1 SGHNT, CDR2 YYREEE (reference sequence). The CDR3 DNA follows: TGTGCCACCGGGACGACTAGCAGCTACGAGCAGTACTTC. Translated, it gives CATGTTSSYEQYF.

The rearrangement uses TRBV28 and TRBJ1-2; maybe TRBD1 (5 bases). V lost 3 bases and J lost 8, with 13 bases in between. Germline values: CDR1 MDHEN, CDR2 SYDVKM. The CDR3 length is 13 residues. CDR3 coding DNA: TGTGCCAGCAGTTTCATGGGGCGGTTGGGCTACACCTTC. Residues: CASSFMGRLGYTF.

This clone showed up just a few times. The genes are TRBV29-1 and TRBJ2-5; the match to TRBD2 covers 12 bases. V lost 5 bases, J lost 5 bases, and 3 bases stayed unmatched. Germline assignment: CDR1 SQVTM and CDR2 ANQGSEA. The CDR3 loop spans 13 amino acids. CDR3 DNA: TGCAGCGTTAAGGGACTAGCGGGCGAGACCCAGTACTTC. This encodes CSVKGLAGETQYF.

The chain is built from TRBV5-1 and TRBJ2-7, with D possibly being TRBD1 (6 bases). The germline V gene encodes CDR1 SGHRS and CDR2 YFSETQ. V was cut by 3 bases and J by 6 bases, with 10 bases left in between. The CDR3 runs to 12 residues. The DNA for the CDR3 is TGCGCCAGCAGCTCCCAGGGGTCCGAGCAGTACTTC. This encodes CASSSQGSEQYF.

CDR3 DNA: TGCGCCAGCACCCTAGGACAGGGCGATACGCAGTATTTT. Encoded protein: CASTLGQGDTQYF. The chain carries TRBV5-1 and TRBJ2-3, with TRBD1 matching 8 bases. From germline, CDR1 is SGHRS and CDR2 YFSETQ. The ends lost 6 bases at V and 6 bases at J; junction bases unmatched: 6. The length of the CDR3 is 13 residues.

The rearrangement joins TRBV7-2 to TRBJ2-7; 10 bases align to TRBD2. Trimming at V came to 4 bases and at J to 12 bases, leaving 6 bases not matched to a gene. The CDR3 runs to 12 residues. Germline-derived CDR1 and CDR2 are SGHTA and FQGNSA. The CDR3 nucleotides read TGTGCCAGCAGCTCGCTAGCGGGAGCCCCGTACTTC. It specifies CASSSLAGAPYF.

The chain carries TRBV29-1 and TRBJ1-1; no definite D call. Germline V gives CDR1 SQVTM, CDR2 ANQGSEA. V shed 5 bases and J shed 3 bases, with 7 bases lying between them. This CDR3 has 11 amino acids. The CDR3 loop reads CSVSGDTEAFF. CDR3 sequence (DNA): TGCAGCGTTTCTGGCGACACTGAAGCTTTCTTT.

This chain connects TRBV7-2 to TRBJ2-1, with TRBD1 matching over 11 bases. The CDR3 sequence is 15 residues long. With V trimmed by 5 bases and J by 4 bases, 4 bases remained unmatched. The germline gives CDR1 SGHTA, CDR2 FQGNSA. CDR3 region: CASSRGTGGYNEQFF. The CDR3 DNA sequence: TGTGCCAGCAGCCGCGGGACAGGGGGATACAATGAGCAGTTCTTC.

The chain uses TRBV30 and TRBJ2-1, with 8 bases matching TRBD2. The CDR3 spans 16 residues. V shed 5 bases, J shed 5 bases, and the junction held 14 bases outside the gene matches. Germline CDR1 reads GTSNPN; CDR2 reads SVGIG (reference sequence). The CDR3 loop reads CAWGPLGLVEDNEQFF. DNA for the CDR3: TGTGCCTGGGGTCCTCTGGGACTAGTCGAGGACAATGAGCAGTTCTTC. The whole variable domain, filled in from reference TRBV30 and TRBJ2-1, reads SQTIHQWPATLVQPVGSPLSLECTVEGTSNPNLYWYRQAAGRGLQLLFYSVGIGQISSEVPQNLSASRPQDRQFILSSKKLLLSDSGFYLCAWGPLGLVEDNEQFFGPGTRLTVL.

The chain combines TRBV6-5 with TRBJ2-2, with a weak D call TRBD1 (6 bases). CDR3 length equals 15 residues. Looked up from germline, CDR1 is MNHEY and CDR2 is SVGAGI. Trimming left V 3 bases short and J 4 bases short, with 12 bases between. The CDR3 is CASSYQGIGTGELFF. In DNA form, the CDR3 reads TGTGCCAGCAGTTATCAGGGGATCGGCACCGGGGAGCTGTTTTTT.